The 19 T cell receptor beta chains below were found in one sample sequenced in a study of CD8+ T cells in alopecia areata. Sorting of pooled cutaneous lymph node cells used CD4, CD8alpha, NKG2D, NKG2ACE and other markers. RNA was extracted and reverse transcribed into cDNA as the sequencing template. Sequenced by immunoSEQ multiplex PCR; TCRdb stores in-frame clones only, minus some. The sample includes approximately 280,000 clones, none of them occurring once. Material for sequencing was CD4+ T cells sorted from a lymph node. These receptor sequences come from a C3H/HeJ mouse with alopecia areata. The strain bears MHC haplotype H2-k.

Concerning this clone: Genes and germline are mouse. Sequencing ends 4 residues short of the CDR3 end; the germline J gene provides the rest. Other DNA variants within this sample encode the same CDR3. This chain links TRBV31 with TRBJ1-2; tentatively, D is TRBD1 (6 bases). CDR1 is GKSSPN and CDR2 is SITVG in the germline V gene. With 2 bases removed from V and 0 bases from J, the gap between germline ends came to 10 bases. There are 14 residues in the CDR3. The CDR3 protein is CAWSSGTTNSDYTF. CDR3 DNA, as far as it was read: TGTGCCTGGAGTAGTGGGACAACAAACTCC.

Comments on this clone: Any gene name here is a mouse gene name. The read stops 4 residues short of the end of the CDR3; the missing end is completed from the germline J gene. V usage is TRBV17 and J usage is TRBJ2-1, with 9 bases that match TRBD2. CDR1 MNHDT and CDR2 YYDKIL come from the germline V gene. V trimming: 6 bases; J trimming: 3 bases; junction bases outside the gene matches: 3. CDR3 length: 14 residues. CDR3 DNA, as far as it was read: TGTGCTAGCAGGGTACTGGGGGGCTATGCT. This sequence encodes CASRVLGGYA. The full CDR3 sequence reads CASRVLGGYAEQFF.

This clone has a handful of counts. Here the gene names and germline are mouse. The read stops 4 residues short of the end of the CDR3; the missing end is completed from the germline J gene. This chain joins TRBV13-3 and TRBJ2-7, with a tentative D call TRBD1 (5 bases). Germline V gene sequence: CDR1 NNHDY, CDR2 SYVADS. The CDR3 is 15 residues long. CDR3 DNA (partial): TGTGCCAGCAGTGATGAGGAGGGGAGAGGGTAT. This gives the protein CASSDEEGRGY. Given in full, the CDR3 is CASSDEEGRGYEQYF.

This clone was recorded a few times. These gene names are mouse names. The read terminates 4 residues before the CDR3 end, so the remaining end is supplied by the germline J gene. The rearrangement links TRBV19 to TRBJ2-1; a possible D gene is TRBD1 (7 bases). Between the trimmed V and J ends, which lost 2 bases and 3 bases, there was a span of 15 bases. The CDR3 has 16 amino acids. CDR1 FNHDT and CDR2 SITEND come from the germline V gene (reference sequence). CDR3 DNA, as far as it was read: TGTGCCAGCAGTATTGAGGGGGCGGGGGGCTATGCT. Its protein is CASSIEGAGGYA. The full CDR3 protein is CASSIEGAGGYAEQFF.

As to this clone: Gene names are mouse gene names. The CDR3: CASSDRDKDTQYF. Incomplete CDR3 DNA: TGTGCCAGCAGTGATCGGGACAAAGAC. The V call is TRBV13-3, the J call TRBJ2-5, with D perhaps TRBD1 (6 bases). The CDR3 end falls 4 residues outside the read, so it is completed with the germline J gene. This CDR3 contains 13 residues. Germline CDR1 NNHDY, CDR2 SYVADS.

This clone was picked up a small number of times. Mouse germline and gene names are used. The read terminates 4 residues ahead of where the CDR3 ends, so the germline J gene completes it. The chain carries TRBV17 and TRBJ2-1; 10 nucleotides line up with TRBD1. V trimming: 6 bases; J trimming: 5 bases; junction bases outside the gene matches: 1. The germline gives CDR1 MNHDT, CDR2 YYDKIL. CDR3 length equals 13 residues. CDR3 residues: CASRGTGDAEQFF. The DNA read from the CDR3 is TGTGCTAGCAGGGGGACAGGGGATGCT.

This clone has a handful of counts. Gene names denote mouse genes. Read data end 4 residues before the CDR3 end; the end is taken from the germline J gene. This chain connects TRBV19 to TRBJ2-1, with 9 bases aligning to TRBD1. The germline V gene encodes CDR1 FNHDT and CDR2 SITEND (reference sequence). The CDR3 covers 14 residues. V shed 5 bases, J shed 5 bases, and the junction held 5 bases outside the gene matches. CDR3 residues: CASRIQGAHAEQFF. The CDR3 bases that were read are TGTGCCAGCAGGATACAGGGGGCGCATGCT.

Turning to this clone: Any gene name here is a mouse gene name. The read gets to within 4 residues of the CDR3 end, and the germline J gene fills in the rest. The chain combines TRBV17 with TRBJ2-2, with 10 bases fitting TRBD2. Germline trimming cut 0 bases from V and 2 bases from J; bases unmatched to any gene: 3. CDR1 is MNHDT and CDR2 is YYDKIL in the germline V gene. CDR3 length: 17 residues. The CDR3 bases that were read are TGTGCTAGCAGTAGAGATCTGGGGGGGCGCAACACCGGG. This gives the protein CASSRDLGGRNTG. The entire CDR3 reads CASSRDLGGRNTGQLYF.

Points on this clone: The listed genes are named as in mouse. Sequencing ends 4 residues short of the CDR3 end; the germline J gene provides the rest. This chain joins TRBV13-1 and TRBJ2-5; 11 bases agree with TRBD1. The V gene's germline CDR1 is NSHNY and CDR2 SYGAGN. The CDR3 is 15 amino acids. Here the CDR3 reads CASSASDRGRDTQYF. The sequenced part of the CDR3 DNA is TGTGCCAGCAGTGCCTCGGACAGGGGGCGGGAC.

A word on this clone: Gene names refer to mouse genes. From the germline J gene comes the end of the CDR3, since the read stops 4 residues before it. The chain is built from TRBV5 and TRBJ2-3, with 10 bases aligning to TRBD2. V shed 0 bases, J shed 3 bases, and the junction held 6 bases outside the gene matches. The length of the CDR3 is 17 residues. Germline V gene lookup returns CDR1 LGHNA and CDR2 YNLKQL (reference sequence). CDR3 amino acids: CASSQEGWGGAAETLYF. The sequenced CDR3 bases are TGTGCCAGCAGCCAAGAGGGCTGGGGGGGCGCGGCAGAA.

This clone was counted a few times. Gene names denote mouse genes. The read gets to within 4 residues of the CDR3 end, and the germline J gene fills in the rest. V is TRBV13-1 and J is TRBJ1-2; D gene ambiguous. Germline-derived CDR1 and CDR2 are NSHNY and SYGAGN. V shed 2 bases and J shed 0 bases, with 11 bases lying between them. The CDR3 has 15 residues. The sequenced part of the CDR3 DNA is TGTGCCAGCAGTGAACCCCACACAACAAACTCC. Translation gives CASSEPHTTNS. The CDR3 as a whole reads CASSEPHTTNSDYTF.

This clone was counted between two and nine times. The gene names given are mouse names. Read coverage stops 4 residues before the CDR3 terminus; the germline J gene supplies the remainder. V usage is TRBV19 and J usage is TRBJ2-1; maybe TRBD1 (5 bases). The V end was cut by 3 bases, the J end by 1 base, with 8 bases between. Germline V gene sequence: CDR1 FNHDT, CDR2 SITEND (reference sequence). This CDR3 has 14 amino acids. The part of the CDR3 DNA that was read is TGTGCCAGCAGTACCCGACAGAACTATGCT. It translates to CASSTRQNYA. The full CDR3 protein reads CASSTRQNYAEQFF.

To note about this clone: A much larger clone lies one base from this, so it may be a read error. Genes and germline are mouse. The read gets to within 4 residues of the CDR3 end, and the germline J gene fills in the rest. The chain has TRBV13-3 and TRBJ2-3; D perhaps matches TRBD1 (5 bases). CDR3 length: 13 amino acids. The germline V gene has CDR1 NNHDY and CDR2 SYVADS. V lost 6 bases and J 0 bases, leaving 8 bases between the germline ends. The CDR3 protein is CASKDNSAETLYF. Partial CDR3 DNA: TGTGCCAGCAAGGACAATAGTGCAGAA.

A remark on this clone: Gene names refer to mouse genes. Read coverage stops 3 residues before the CDR3 terminus; the germline J gene supplies the remainder. This chain connects TRBV13-1 to TRBJ1-3; the D gene is possibly TRBD1 (5 bases). The CDR3 consists of 12 residues. Germline CDR1 reads NSHNY; CDR2 reads SYGAGN. Trimming removed 4 bases from V and 7 bases from J, with 9 bases in between. The CDR3 DNA, read in part, is TGTGCCAGCAGTCGGACATCTAATACG. It codes for CASSRTSNT. The entire CDR3 is CASSRTSNTLYF.

A few counts support this clone. These gene names are mouse names. The observed sequence ends 4 residues before the CDR3 terminus, with the missing tail filled in from the germline J gene. The sample holds other DNA sequences that translate to the same CDR3. The V call is TRBV1, the J call TRBJ2-1; 7 positions match TRBD1. There are 15 residues in the CDR3. V gave up 0 bases and J gave up 2 bases; unmatched junction bases: 1. Germline V gene data show CDR1 as NSQYPW and CDR2 as LRSPGD (reference sequence). The covered CDR3 bases are TGCACCTGCAGTGCAGACACAGGGGACTATGCT. Translating gives CTCSADTGDYA. The entire CDR3 protein reads CTCSADTGDYAEQFF.

This clone occurred a few times. The genes and germline here are from mouse. The read finishes 4 residues shy of the CDR3 end, and the germline J gene is used to complete it. This chain connects TRBV13-1 to TRBJ2-2; weak D call: TRBD1 (7 bases). V was shortened by 0 bases and J by 5 bases, with 14 bases between the two germline ends. CDR1 NSHNY and CDR2 SYGAGN come from the germline V gene. The CDR3 runs 16 residues. The CDR3 sequence is CASSDARRGRTGQLYF. The covered CDR3 bases are TGTGCCAGCAGTGATGCAAGGAGGGGGCGGACCGGG.

In this sample, this clone turned up a few times. Mouse names are used for the genes. CDR3 bases read: TGTGCCAGCAGTGAGTGGGGGGGTACT. It yields the protein CASSEWGGT. Given in full, the CDR3 is CASSEWGGTEQFF. This chain joins TRBV13-1 and TRBJ2-1, with 8 bases aligning to TRBD2. The read falls 4 residues short of the CDR3 end, and the missing part is taken from the germline J gene. Germline V gene data show CDR1 as NSHNY and CDR2 as SYGAGN. The CDR3 covers 13 residues.

Of note for this clone: The listed genes are named as in mouse. With the read ending 4 residues before the CDR3 end, the germline J gene is used to fill in that end. The chain is built from TRBV19 and TRBJ1-1, with 7 bases lining up with TRBD1. The germline V gene encodes CDR1 FNHDT and CDR2 SITEND (reference sequence). The ends lost 1 base at V and 4 bases at J; junction bases unmatched: 4. This CDR3 spans 14 amino acids. CDR3 protein: CASSIRGGGTEVFF. The covered CDR3 bases are TGTGCCAGCAGTATAAGAGGGGGCGGCACA.

This clone was seen more than once but under ten times. Germline and genes here are mouse. The sequenced CDR3 bases are TGTGCCTGGAGTCTAGGAGGGGGCGATGCT. This encodes CAWSLGGGDA. The complete CDR3 protein is CAWSLGGGDAEQFF. The chain recombines TRBV31 with TRBJ2-1, with D perhaps TRBD1 (7 bases). The read terminates 4 residues before the CDR3 end, so the remaining end is supplied by the germline J gene. From germline, CDR1 is GKSSPN and CDR2 SITVG. V lost 0 bases and J lost 5, with 11 bases in between. The CDR3 length is 14 residues.